These 27 T cell receptor beta chains share one sample of origin, sequenced in a study of blood T cells in healthy people across ages. A second PCR of about 6 to 11 cycles used a sample-barcoded 5' primer and a J-beta primer mix. A single record per CDR3 protein comes from TCRdb applying MiXCR to the 5' RACE reads. This sample has 500,000 to 600,000 distinct CDR3 sequences, with about 26% found just once. Sequencing input: blood. The receptors originated from a woman between 65 and 79 years old in good health.

The chain couples TRBV5-1 to TRBJ2-5; D ambiguous. The tail of the sequence fits TRBJ2-7 better, so the J call may be wrong. The CDR3 totals 16 residues. Germline V gene sequence: CDR1 SGHRS, CDR2 YFSETQ. Here the CDR3 DNA reads TGCGCCAGCAGCTTATCCCCCCTTGGACCGTCCTACGAGCAGTACTTC. This encodes CASSLSPLGPSYEQYF.

The table lists this clonotype with many counts. This chain uses TRBV7-9 with TRBJ2-5, with D perhaps TRBD1 (5 bases). The germline V gene encodes CDR1 SEHNR and CDR2 FQNEAQ (reference sequence). CDR3 length equals 14 residues. Trimming shortened V by 2 bases and J by 2 bases, and 9 bases separated the two germline ends. CDR3 DNA: TGTGCCAGCAGCTTAAAAGGGGCTCAAGAGACCCAGTACTTC. This encodes CASSLKGAQETQYF.

For this clonotype: The CDR3 does not end in the conserved phenylalanine or tryptophan, so this is likely a read error. The gene calls are TRBV7-2 and TRBJ2-7; TRBD2 might be the D (6 bases). The V gene's germline CDR1 is SGHTA and CDR2 FQGNSA. V was shortened by 4 bases and J by 3 bases, with 10 bases between the two germline ends. CDR3 length: 13 amino acids. CDR3 in DNA: TGTGCCAGCAGCTCCCGGGACTTCTACGAGCAGTACCTC. This codes for CASSSRDFYEQYL.

The chain joins TRBV5-1 to TRBJ1-1; D remains unclear. Germline V CDR1 and CDR2: SGHRS, YFSETQ. The length of the CDR3 is 13 residues. V was pared by 7 bases and J by 6 bases, with 16 bases between. The CDR3 reads CASGVGSSAEAFF. The CDR3 DNA follows: TGCGCCAGCGGCGTAGGGTCGAGCGCTGAAGCTTTCTTT.

The chain has TRBV6-1 and TRBJ1-5, with D perhaps matching TRBD1 (6 bases). V gave up 3 bases and J gave up 1 base, with 10 bases separating them. This CDR3 spans 15 amino acids. CDR1 and CDR2 from the germline V gene are MNHNS and SASEGT. In DNA, the CDR3 is TGTGCCAGCAGTGAGGGCAGGGGAAGCAATCAGCCCCAGCATTTT. Its protein product is CASSEGRGSNQPQHF.

V gene TRBV29-1 combines with J gene TRBJ2-4; D is uncertain. CDR3 size: 11 residues. Germline-derived CDR1 and CDR2 are SQVTM and ANQGSEA. Trimming stripped 8 bases from V and 8 bases from J, with 13 bases between. The CDR3 region is CSFGDFDIQYF. The CDR3 DNA sequence: TGCAGCTTCGGCGACTTTGACATTCAGTACTTC. The whole variable domain, remainder taken from reference TRBV29-1 and TRBJ2-4, is SAVISQKPSRDICQRGTSLTIQCQVDSQVTMMFWYRQQPGQSLTLIATANQGSEATYESGFVIDKFPISRPNLTFSTLTVSNMSPEDSSIYLCSFGDFDIQYFGAGTRLSVL.

This clonotype was recorded many times. The chain combines TRBV27 with TRBJ2-5, with D possibly TRBD2 on 6 matching bases. The DNA end is more similar to TRBJ2-7, so the J call may be wrong. CDR1 is MNHEY and CDR2 is SMNVEV in the germline V gene (reference sequence). The CDR3 is made up of 15 amino acids. The CDR3 protein is CASSGRDSYPYEQYF. CDR3 coding DNA: TGTGCCAGCAGCGGCCGGGACTCCTACCCTTACGAGCAGTACTTC.

The chain couples TRBV20-1 to TRBJ2-7; no clear D. The V end lost 0 bases, the J end lost 3 bases, and 6 bases lay between the germline ends. CDR3 length equals 12 residues. The germline V gene encodes CDR1 DFQATT and CDR2 SNEGSKA (reference sequence). Written as DNA, the CDR3 is TGCAGTGCTAGAGATCCCGTCTACGAGCAGTACTTC. Translating gives CSARDPVYEQYF.

This clonotype was counted a single time. The chain employs TRBV11-2 and TRBJ1-2; maybe TRBD1 (6 bases). CDR1 SGHAT and CDR2 FQNNGV come from the germline V gene. Trimming took 4 bases from V and 7 from J, leaving 10 bases between them. The CDR3 length is 12 residues. CDR3 coding DNA: TGTGCCAGCAGCTCCGAAGGGGGTGGCTACACCTTC. Encoded protein: CASSSEGGGYTF.

The chain couples TRBV5-1 to TRBJ1-4; D possibly corresponds to TRBD1 (5 bases). The germline V gene has CDR1 SGHRS and CDR2 YFSETQ. V lost 0 bases, J lost 5 bases, and 11 bases lay in between. This CDR3 is 15 amino acids long. The chain's CDR3 is CASSLVSEGNEKLFF. CDR3 DNA: TGCGCCAGCAGCTTGGTCTCTGAGGGGAATGAAAAACTGTTTTTT.

About this clonotype: The CDR3 ends on some other residue instead of the conserved phenylalanine or tryptophan, so this is likely a read error. The limits of the CDR3 on the DNA are not certain, so only TCRdb's listed CDR3 is given. The chain is built from TRBV6-6 and TRBJ1-2. Per the germline V gene, CDR1 is MNHNY and CDR2 is SVGAGI (reference sequence). The CDR3 is 11 amino acids long, termini counted. The CDR3 reads CASSYQGPFSL.

The chain joins TRBV5-6 to TRBJ2-1; TRBD2 matches 7 bases. Germline CDR1 SGHDT, CDR2 YYEEEE. Trimming took 1 base from V and 2 from J; bases not matched to a gene: 9. This CDR3 is built from 17 residues. In nucleotides, the CDR3 is TGTGCCAGCAGCTTGTGGGGAGGGCCAGGCGCCTACAATGAGCAGTTCTTC. It translates to CASSLWGGPGAYNEQFF. Drawing the rest from reference TRBV5-6 and TRBJ2-1, the complete variable domain is DAGVTQSPTHLIKTRGQQVTLRCSPKSGHDTVSWYQQALGQGPQFIFQYYEEEERQRGNFPDRFSGHQFPNYSSELNVNALLLGDSALYLCASSLWGGPGAYNEQFFGPGTRLTVL.

The gene calls are TRBV20-1 and TRBJ2-7, with 9 positions matching TRBD1. Germline V gene data show CDR1 as DFQATT and CDR2 as SNEGSKA (reference sequence). After removal of 4 bases from V and 5 bases from J, the junction contained 18 bases not matched to a gene. The CDR3 is 17 amino acids. The CDR3 protein is CSAIPVTGGASRDEQYF. The CDR3 DNA follows: TGCAGTGCTATTCCTGTCACAGGGGGCGCAAGTAGGGACGAGCAGTACTTC.

This clonotype was seen ten or more times. CDR3 region: CASSLGLNEKLFF. As DNA, the CDR3 is TGCGCCAGCAGCTTGGGGCTTAATGAAAAACTGTTTTTT. The chain links TRBV5-1 to TRBJ1-4; D is unclear. V shed 0 bases and J shed 4 bases, with 4 bases lying between them. CDR3 size: 13 residues. Germline V gene data show CDR1 as SGHRS and CDR2 as YFSETQ. Full variable domain (rest looked up from reference TRBV5-1 and TRBJ1-4): KAGVTQTPRYLIKTRGQQVTLSCSPISGHRSVSWYQQTPGQGLQFLFEYFSETQRNKGNFPGRFSGRQFSNSRSEMNVSTLELGDSALYLCASSLGLNEKLFFGSGTQLSVL.

This clonotype came up once. This chain uses TRBV6-2 or TRBV6-3 with TRBJ1-2, with D uncertain. V was clipped by 7 bases and J by 4 bases, with 10 bases between them. Germline values: CDR1 MNHEY, CDR2 SVGEGT. There are 12 residues in the CDR3. CDR3: CASNAYGYGYTF. The CDR3 nucleotides read TGTGCCAGCAATGCCTACGGCTATGGCTACACCTTC.

This chain links TRBV25-1 with TRBJ1-2; 8 bases are shared with TRBD1. CDR1 and CDR2 from the germline V gene are MGHDK and SYGVNS. Trimming removed 5 bases from V and 0 bases from J; junction bases left unmatched: 8. This CDR3 has 16 amino acids. The CDR3 DNA follows: TGTGCCAGCAGTACTAGGACAGGGACAGCTAACTATGGCTACACCTTC. As protein: CASSTRTGTANYGYTF.

Note on this clonotype: At one end the junction does not follow the germline gene, possibly because of a read error. The V and J genes are TRBV4-3 and TRBJ1-6, with a tentative D call TRBD1 (6 bases). Germline CDR1 reads LGHNA; CDR2 reads YSLEER. CDR3 length: 15 amino acids. The DNA for the CDR3 is TGCGCCAGCAGCCAAGGGACAGTTGTAAGCTCACCCCTCCATTTT. It codes for CASSQGTVVSSPLHF.

This sequence joins TRBV6-1 and TRBJ2-7, with 10 bases identical to TRBD2. CDR1 MNHNS and CDR2 SASEGT come from the germline V gene. V was pared by 6 bases and J by 3 bases, with 11 bases of the junction left unmatched. The CDR3 has 16 residues. The CDR3 loop reads CASSESIAGGFYEQYF. The DNA of the CDR3 is TGTGCCAGCAGCGAATCCATAGCGGGGGGTTTCTACGAGCAGTACTTC.

The sample holds a few counts of this clonotype. The rearrangement joins TRBV14 to TRBJ2-5, with unresolved D. V gave up 0 bases and J gave up 11 bases, with 19 bases separating them. Germline-derived CDR1 and CDR2 are SGHDN and FVKESK. The CDR3 has 15 amino acids. This CDR3 reads CASSQDYGWVTEQYF. The DNA for the CDR3 is TGTGCCAGCAGCCAAGATTACGGGTGGGTTACAGAGCAGTACTTC.

The chain has TRBV29-1 and TRBJ2-2; TRBD1 is a possible D gene (5 bases). Per germline, CDR1 SQVTM and CDR2 ANQGSEA. Trimming took 7 bases from V and 1 from J, leaving 10 bases between them. The CDR3 is 13 residues long. The CDR3 sequence: CSGLTGNTGELFF. In DNA form, the CDR3 reads TGCAGCGGACTTACAGGGAACACCGGGGAGCTGTTTTTT.

Only a few counts were recorded for this clonotype. The chain is built from TRBV11-3 and TRBJ2-2, with D tentatively TRBD1 or TRBD2 (5 bases each). CDR1 SGHNT and CDR2 YENEEA come from the germline V gene. Trimming shortened V by 5 bases and J by 6 bases, and 22 bases separated the two germline ends. The CDR3 runs 17 residues. The CDR3 loop reads CASSPRDGVWFPGELFF. The CDR3 nucleotides are TGTGCCAGCAGCCCAAGGGACGGGGTTTGGTTTCCCGGGGAGCTGTTTTTT.

For this clonotype: At one boundary the junction diverges from the germline segment, which might be a read error. V and J are TRBV5-1 and TRBJ2-3; perhaps TRBD1 as D (5 bases). Germline lookup yields CDR1 SGHRS and CDR2 YFSETQ. The CDR3 is 15 amino acids. CDR3 bases: TGCGCCGGCAGCTTGGAAGGGGTCGGCACAGATACGCAGTATTTT. This gives the protein CAGSLEGVGTDTQYF.

V and J are TRBV7-9 and TRBJ1-1, with TRBD1 identical over 8 bases. CDR1 and CDR2 from the germline V gene are SEHNR and FQNEAQ (reference sequence). CDR3 length: 17 residues. With 2 bases clipped from V and 5 bases from J, the junction kept 13 bases outside the gene matches. CDR3 in DNA: TGTGCCAGCAGCTTAAGAGGACAGGGTTTCGGGAGAACTGAAGCTTTCTTT. Translation gives CASSLRGQGFGRTEAFF.

This CDR3 is CASSQDRSGEFAYNSPLHF. CDR3 bases: TGCGCCAGCAGCCAAGATAGGTCTGGGGAGTTCGCCTATAATTCACCCCTCCACTTT. V and J are TRBV4-3 and TRBJ1-6; D is undetermined. Looked up from germline, CDR1 is LGHNA and CDR2 is YSLEER. The CDR3 length is 19 residues. V was trimmed by 0 bases and J by 2 bases, leaving 17 bases between them.

This sequence joins TRBV11-1 and TRBJ2-2; D call uncertain. Germline CDR1 SGHAT, CDR2 FQDESV (reference sequence). This CDR3 has 18 residues. V lost 4 bases, J lost 5 bases, and 23 bases lay in between. This CDR3 is CASSSWEGRTSGTGELFF. The CDR3 DNA is TGTGCCAGCAGCTCATGGGAAGGACGGACCAGTGGGACCGGGGAGCTGTTTTTT.

Turning to this clonotype: This CDR3 fails to terminate in the conserved phenylalanine or tryptophan, so it likely reflects a read error. The V gene is TRBV20-1, the J gene TRBJ1-2; a weak D match, TRBD1 (5 bases). The CDR3 is 13 amino acids. V lost 0 bases, J lost 8 bases, and 13 bases lay in between. Germline values: CDR1 DFQATT, CDR2 SNEGSKA (reference sequence). CDR3 amino acids: CSARDGGGGGYTL. The CDR3, as DNA: TGCAGTGCTAGAGATGGTGGGGGGGGAGGCTACACCCTC.

Comments on this clonotype: No DNA is shown, since the ends of the CDR3 on it are uncertain; the CDR3 is the one TCRdb lists. CDR3 amino acids: CSVVRNPGAYGCTF. The chain recombines TRBV29-1 with TRBJ1-2; the D call in the table, TRBD1, was not verified against the DNA. The CDR3 is 14 amino acids in total, end residues counted. CDR1 and CDR2 from the germline V gene are SQVTM and ANQGSEA.